This T cell receptor beta chain was profiled in a study of T cells expressing NK-cell markers. Study in general: In sorted CD3+CD56+NKG2C+, CD3+CD56+NKG2C- and CD3+CD56-NKG2C+ T cells, TCR beta repertoires were obtained. Findings and limits, study-wide: Six of the donors carried dominant NKG2C+ clonotypes that took up about 1.0-8% of their CD8+ T cells.

Libraries used 5'RACE template switching adding universal primer site and UMIs. TCRdb re-called the 5' RACE reads, yielding one record per CDR3 amino acid sequence without DNA. Its listing shows hundreds of thousands of distinct CDR3 sequences. With regard to this clonotype: The antigen is not known.

Germline loops: CDR1 SGHRS, CDR2 YFSETQ. CDR3 length: 16 residues. V and J are TRBV5-1 and TRBJ2-1; TCRdb names TRBD2, which stays unverified in the absence of DNA. Sequences were obtained from blood T cells: a sorted CD56 or NKG2C T cell subset, CD4+ or CD8+ T cells, or bulk PBMC T cells (not recorded which). This receptor was obtained from a man aged 18-30 years in good health. CDR3 protein: CASSSPRLAGVNEQFF.